The 8 T cell receptor beta chains listed next were all sequenced from one sample in a study of OX40 agonist ivuxolimab in advanced cancers. Assay used: immunoSEQ multiplex PCR; TCRdb lists only in-frame clones, some missing. The sample lists about 25,000 clones, about 85% occurring once. Sequencing was performed on CD4+ or CD8+ T cells sorted from blood, taken in a trial of the OX40 agonist ivuxolimab. The receptors originated from an adult with an advanced solid tumor such as melanoma, head and neck, liver or kidney cancer.

Regarding this clone: The sample has other DNA sequences that encode this CDR3 too. The chain uses TRBV10-3 and TRBJ1-5, with 8 bases fitting TRBD1. Trimming at V came to 0 bases and at J to 2 bases, leaving 0 bases not matched to a gene. This CDR3 is built from 15 residues. Germline V gene data show CDR1 as ENHRY and CDR2 as SYGVKD. The CDR3 DNA is TGTGCCATCAGTGAGTCGGGACAGGGCAATCAGCCCCAGCATTTT. Translation gives CAISESGQGNQPQHF.

Here the CDR3 reads CASSLGRGGRPKEQYF. In nucleotides, the CDR3 is TGTGCCAGCAGCTTAGGAAGAGGAGGGAGGCCCAAAGAGCAGTACTTC. The chain joins TRBV11-3 to TRBJ2-7; D possibly corresponds to TRBD2 (6 bases). This CDR3 comprises 16 residues. Between the trimmed V and J ends, which lost 1 base and 7 bases, there was a span of 20 bases. Germline CDR1 reads SGHNT; CDR2 reads YENEEA.

The V gene is TRBV6-6, the J gene TRBJ1-2, with a weak D call TRBD1 (6 bases). Looked up from germline, CDR1 is MNHNY and CDR2 is SVGAGI (reference sequence). The CDR3 consists of 13 residues. The germline V and J ends were trimmed by 7 bases and 8 bases, with 17 bases remaining between them. CDR3 bases: TGTGCCAGCACGGGCATAACAGGGTTGGGCTACACCTTC. Its translation is CASTGITGLGYTF.

The rearrangement uses TRBV23-1 and TRBJ2-6; D assignment may be TRBD1 or TRBD2 (5 bases each). TRBV23-1 is assigned to the ORF class and has an uncertain function. Trimming removed 6 bases at V and 0 bases at J, with 12 bases between. This CDR3 has 16 residues. The CDR3: CASSQAGGSGANVLTF. The CDR3, as DNA: TGCGCCAGCAGCCAGGCTGGGGGCTCTGGGGCCAACGTCCTGACTTTC.

This chain links TRBV27 with TRBJ1-5; unclear D gene. CDR1 and CDR2 from the germline V gene are MNHEY and SMNVEV (reference sequence). The V end lost 2 bases, the J end lost 9 bases, and 11 bases lay between the germline ends. The CDR3 runs 13 residues. This CDR3 reads CASSLKESGPQHF. The CDR3 nucleotides are TGTGCCAGCAGTTTAAAGGAGTCGGGGCCCCAGCATTTT.

V and J are TRBV6-5 and TRBJ2-2; D is unresolved. V lost 0 bases and J 6 bases, leaving 11 bases between the germline ends. CDR3 length: 15 amino acids. Germline lookup yields CDR1 MNHEY and CDR2 SVGAGI. This CDR3 reads CASSYSTSGSGELFF. The CDR3 bases are TGTGCCAGCAGTTACTCGACGAGTGGTTCCGGGGAGCTGTTTTTT.

This sequence joins TRBV5-8 and TRBJ2-5, with 9 bases matching TRBD1. V was pared by 3 bases and J by 4 bases, with 13 bases of the junction left unmatched. The length of the CDR3 is 17 residues. Germline V CDR1 and CDR2: SGHTS, YDEGEE. CDR3 sequence (DNA): TGTGCCAGCAGCTCCCCCCCCCTGGACAGGGGCAGAGAGACCCAGTACTTC. It is translated as CASSSPPLDRGRETQYF.

J is TRBJ1-1 and V is TRBV7-6; the D is unclear. Germline V gene lookup returns CDR1 SGHVS and CDR2 FNYEAQ. The CDR3 has 17 residues. Trimming removed 2 bases from V and 0 bases from J, with 16 bases in between. In nucleotides, the CDR3 is TGTGCCAGCAGCTTAATAGACCGCGGGCTCATGAACACTGAAGCTTTCTTT. It translates to CASSLIDRGLMNTEAFF.